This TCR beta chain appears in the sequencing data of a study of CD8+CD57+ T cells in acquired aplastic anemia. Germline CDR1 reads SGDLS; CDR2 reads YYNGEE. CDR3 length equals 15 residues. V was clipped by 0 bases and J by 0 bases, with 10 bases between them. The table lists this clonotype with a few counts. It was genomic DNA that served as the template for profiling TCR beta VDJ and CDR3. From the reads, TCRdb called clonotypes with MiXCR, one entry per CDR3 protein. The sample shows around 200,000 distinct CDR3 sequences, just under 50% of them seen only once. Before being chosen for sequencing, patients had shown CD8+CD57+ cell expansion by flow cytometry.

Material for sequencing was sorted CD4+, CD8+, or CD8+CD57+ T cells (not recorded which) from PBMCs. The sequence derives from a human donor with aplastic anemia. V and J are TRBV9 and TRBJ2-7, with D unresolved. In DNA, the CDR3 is TGTGCCAGCAGCGTAGTCCAGGTTCACTCCTACGAGCAGTACTTC. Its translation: CASSVVQVHSYEQYF.